These T cell receptor beta chains were read from a single sample in a study of shared T cell receptors in the human thymus. Assay used: immunoSEQ multiplex PCR; TCRdb lists only in-frame clones, some missing. This table holds 700,000 to 750,000 clones, roughly 88% found once. In addition, the sample was reused for a study of human thymus T cells.

The sequenced sample consisted of thymocytes. Receptors were obtained from a girl in the first two years of life with a congenital heart defect. The CDR3 runs from the conserved cysteine through the conserved F or W. Each record gives: clone size, D gene, CDR3 length, J gene, V gene, CDR3 DNA, CDR3 protein. D genes are given only for firm matches. The listing skips clone size in some rows; elsewhere it reads once, few, many or a size class.

- - 15 TRBJ2-1 TRBV6-5 TGTGCCAGCAGACTCCTCTCCCCGAACTACAATGAGCAGTTCTTC CASRLLSPNYNEQFF
once - 17 TRBJ1-3 TRBV9 TGTGCCAGCAGCGTAGAGGGAGGGGGAGGTTGGTCAAACACCATATATTTT CASSVEGGGGWSNTIYF
once - 14 TRBJ1-2 TRBV27 TGTGCCAGCAGTTTAGTCGGGGAAAGGAATGGCTACACCTTC CASSLVGERNGYTF
- TRBD1 16 TRBJ2-7 TRBV28 TGTGCCAGCAGTGGGACAGGGATGTGTGGGGCGTGCGAGCAGTACTTC CASSGTGMCGACEQYF
- - 13 TRBJ2-2 TRBV19 TGTGCCAGTAACAGGTCGAACACCGGGGAGCTGTTTTTT CASNRSNTGELFF
few TRBD2 19 TRBJ2-5 TRBV6-1 TGTGCCAGCAGTGGACAAAGGGTGGCTAGCGGTTATTTGGTAGAGACCCAGTACTTC CASSGQRVASGYLVETQYF
- - 19 TRBJ1-4 TRBV5-5 TGTGCCAGCAGCTTTAGACAGAACCCCGAGTGGACAACTAATGAAAAACTGTTTTTT CASSFRQNPEWTTNEKLFF
- - 14 TRBJ2-3 TRBV7-9 TGTGCCAGCAGCTTAGCGGGGGGGCGGGATACGCAGTATTTT CASSLAGGRDTQYF
once - 15 TRBJ1-4 TRBV25-1 TGTGCCAGCAGTGAAGAGGGGAGGCGGAGCGAAAAACTGTTTTTT CASSEEGRRSEKLFF
few - 18 TRBJ1-5 TRBV28 TGTGCCAGCACGTCACCCCTAGGGGGACCTAGGGGCAATCAGCCCCAGCATTTT CASTSPLGGPRGNQPQHF
- - 17 TRBJ1-1 TRBV4-1 TGCGCCAGCAGCCAACTATTACAGGGATCGGTGAACACTGAAGCTTTCTTT CASSQLLQGSVNTEAFF
- - 15 TRBJ1-6 TRBV7-6 TGTGCCAGCAGCTTAGCGGGAGATAATAATTCACCCCTCCACTTT CASSLAGDNNSPLHF
- TRBD2 16 TRBJ2-5 TRBV7-2 TGTGCCAGCAGCATAGCGGGGGGGCCTAAACAAGAGACCCAGTACTTC CASSIAGGPKQETQYF
few - 14 TRBJ1-3 TRBV5-1 TGCGCCAGCGGCGGCGGACTCTCTGGAAACACCATATATTTT CASGGGLSGNTIYF
- - 17 TRBJ1-6 TRBV4-3 TGCGCCAGCAGCCAAGATTTATCAGGGGCTGATAATTCACCCCTCCACTTT CASSQDLSGADNSPLHF
few TRBD1 16 TRBJ1-5 TRBV6-6 TGTGCCAGCAGTTACGGGCCCGACAGGGGTGATCAGCCCCAGCATTTT CASSYGPDRGDQPQHF
once - 13 TRBJ2-3 TRBV21-1 TGTGCCGGAAGGACAGGGGGCGGTGATACGCAGTATTTT CAGRTGGGDTQYF
- TRBD1 17 TRBJ2-7 TRBV11-1 TGTGCCAGCAGCTTTCAACCGGGGACAGGCAGCTCCTACGAGCAGTACTTC CASSFQPGTGSSYEQYF
- - 14 TRBJ1-1 TRBV30 TGTGCCTGGAGTTTGACAGCGATGAACACTGAAGCTTTCTTT CAWSLTAMNTEAFF
- - 16 TRBJ1-1 TRBV4-2 TGTGCCAGCAGCCAAGATCGGGGACACTCGAACACTGAAGCTTTCTTT CASSQDRGHSNTEAFF
- TRBD1 14 TRBJ2-7 TRBV27 TGTGCCAGCAGCACCGAGGGACAGGCCTACGAGCAGTACTTC CASSTEGQAYEQYF
- TRBD2 15 TRBJ2-3 TRBV6-1 TGTGCCAGCAGTGCCCTAGCGGGGGGGCATGGTACGCAGTATTTT CASSALAGGHGTQYF
few - 15 TRBJ1-1 TRBV5-4 TGTGCCAGCAGCGTGAGACAGAGCCCGGACACTGAAGCTTTCTTT CASSVRQSPDTEAFF
- - 12 TRBJ2-7 TRBV14 TGTGCCAGCAGCCAAGCTTTTGACGAGCAGTACTTC CASSQAFDEQYF
- TRBD2 15 TRBJ2-3 TRBV30 TGTGCCTGGAGTGGACTAGCGGGAGGCACAGATACGCAGTATTTT CAWSGLAGGTDTQYF
- TRBD2 17 TRBJ2-3 TRBV5-1 TGCGCCAGCAGCTTGGTAACGAGCGGGGGGGCTGAGGATACGCAGTATTTT CASSLVTSGGAEDTQYF
- TRBD2 18 TRBJ2-3 TRBV7-3 TGTGCCAGCAGACCCCTGACTAGCGGGGGGGCCTTGGCAGATACGCAGTATTTT CASRPLTSGGALADTQYF
few - 16 TRBJ2-5 TRBV7-9 TGTGCCAGCAGCTTAAGGCCAGGGGCTAGGGGGGAGACCCAGTACTTC CASSLRPGARGETQYF
- - 14 TRBJ2-7 TRBV19 TGTGCCAGTAGGGCCGAGGGACATTCTAACGAGCAGTACTTC CASRAEGHSNEQYF
- - 15 TRBJ2-3 TRBV28 TGTGCCAGCAGTCCCCCGGGACACTCCGGATATACGCAGTATTTT CASSPPGHSGYTQYF
- TRBD2 17 TRBJ2-7 TRBV28 TGTGCCAGCAGTTTAATAGGGCTAGCGGGGGGGCGGTACGAGCAGTACTTC CASSLIGLAGGRYEQYF
- - 13 TRBJ2-1 TRBV5-6 TGTGCCAGCAGCTCGACAGGTAGCAATGAGCAGTTCTTC CASSSTGSNEQFF